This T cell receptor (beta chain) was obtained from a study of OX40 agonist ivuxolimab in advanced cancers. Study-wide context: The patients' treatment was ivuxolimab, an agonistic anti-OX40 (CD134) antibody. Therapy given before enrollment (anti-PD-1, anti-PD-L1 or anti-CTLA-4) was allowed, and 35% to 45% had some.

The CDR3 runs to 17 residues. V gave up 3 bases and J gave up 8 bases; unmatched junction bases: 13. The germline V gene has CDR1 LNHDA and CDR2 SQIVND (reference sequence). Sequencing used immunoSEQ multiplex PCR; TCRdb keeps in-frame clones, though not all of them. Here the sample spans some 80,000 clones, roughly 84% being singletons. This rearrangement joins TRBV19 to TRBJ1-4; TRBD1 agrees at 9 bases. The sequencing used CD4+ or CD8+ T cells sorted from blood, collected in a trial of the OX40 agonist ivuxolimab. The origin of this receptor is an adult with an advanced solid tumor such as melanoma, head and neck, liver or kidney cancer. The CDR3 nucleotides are TGTGCCAGTAGTATCGACAGGGGGACTTCACAGCGAGAAAAACTGTTTTTT. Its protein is CASSIDRGTSQREKLFF.